This T cell receptor (beta chain) was captured in a study of long-term antiretroviral therapy in people with HIV. All donors provided no fewer than one pre-ART and no fewer than two post-ART PBMC samples. Each sample contained roughly 0.95-10 million cryopreserved PBMC, thawed before DNA extraction. Concerning this clone: What it recognizes is unknown.

The germline V gene encodes CDR1 LNHDA and CDR2 SQIVND (reference sequence). CDR3 length equals 14 residues. V was shortened by 3 bases and J by 6 bases, with 14 bases between the two germline ends. Survey-level immunoSEQ v3.0 assays were run. Profiled with immunoSEQ multiplex PCR; TCRdb holds only in-frame clones, not every one. The table records some 30,000 clones, more than 75% of them present only once. Findings and caveats of the study: An increase in diversity followed ART, yet levels stayed below transplant donor controls.

The source was unsorted PBMCs, collected 2 years after starting antiretroviral therapy. The sequence came from a man aged 50-60 years with HIV. This sequence joins TRBV19 and TRBJ1-1; weak D call: TRBD1 (5 bases). The CDR3 region has the DNA TGTGCCAGTAGTATGAGGGAGGGGTGGTCTGAAGCTTTCTTT. It translates to CASSMREGWSEAFF.